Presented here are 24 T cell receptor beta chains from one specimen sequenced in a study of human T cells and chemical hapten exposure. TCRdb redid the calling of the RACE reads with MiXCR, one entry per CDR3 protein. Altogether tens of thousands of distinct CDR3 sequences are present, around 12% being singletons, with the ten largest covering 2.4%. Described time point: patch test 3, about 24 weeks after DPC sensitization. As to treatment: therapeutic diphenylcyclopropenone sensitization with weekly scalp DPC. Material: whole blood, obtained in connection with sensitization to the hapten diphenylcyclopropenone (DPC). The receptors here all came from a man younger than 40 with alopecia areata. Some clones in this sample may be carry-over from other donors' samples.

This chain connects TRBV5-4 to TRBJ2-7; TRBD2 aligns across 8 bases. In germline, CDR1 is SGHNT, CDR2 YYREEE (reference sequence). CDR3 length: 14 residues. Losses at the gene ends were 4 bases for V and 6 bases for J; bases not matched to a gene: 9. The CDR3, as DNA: TGTGCCAGCAGCGGGGGACTAGAGATTAGCGAGCAGTACTTC. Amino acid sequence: CASSGGLEISEQYF. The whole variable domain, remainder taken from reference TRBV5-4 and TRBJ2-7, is ETGVTQSPTHLIKTRGQQVTLRCSSQSGHNTVSWYQQALGQGPQFIFQYYREEENGRGNFPPRFSGLQFPNYSSELNVNALELDDSALYLCASSGGLEISEQYFGPGTRLTVT.

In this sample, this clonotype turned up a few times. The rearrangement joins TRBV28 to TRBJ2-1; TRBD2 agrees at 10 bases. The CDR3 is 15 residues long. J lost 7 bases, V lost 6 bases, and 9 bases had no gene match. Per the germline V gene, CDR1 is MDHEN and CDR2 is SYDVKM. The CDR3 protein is CASSLAGGLQNEQFF. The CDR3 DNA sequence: TGTGCCAGCAGCTTAGCGGGGGGCCTTCAAAATGAGCAGTTCTTC.

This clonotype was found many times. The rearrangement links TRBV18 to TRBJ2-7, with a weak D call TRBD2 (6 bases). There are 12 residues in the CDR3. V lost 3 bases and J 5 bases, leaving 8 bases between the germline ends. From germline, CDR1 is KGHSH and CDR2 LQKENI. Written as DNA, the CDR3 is TGTGCCAGCTCACCGGGAGGTCACGAGCAGTACTTC. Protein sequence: CASSPGGHEQYF.

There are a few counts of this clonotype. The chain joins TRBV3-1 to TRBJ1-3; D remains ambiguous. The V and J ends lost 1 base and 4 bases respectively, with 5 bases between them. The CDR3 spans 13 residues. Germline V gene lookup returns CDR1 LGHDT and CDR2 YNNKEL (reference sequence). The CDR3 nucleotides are TGTGCCAGCAGCCAAGGTGCAGGAAACACCATATATTTT. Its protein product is CASSQGAGNTIYF.

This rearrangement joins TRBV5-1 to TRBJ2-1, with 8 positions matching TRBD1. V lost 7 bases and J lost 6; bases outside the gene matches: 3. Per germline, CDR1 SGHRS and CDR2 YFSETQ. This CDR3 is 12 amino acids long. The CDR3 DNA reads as TGCGCCAGCCTGGGACAGGCCAATGAGCAGTTCTTC. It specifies CASLGQANEQFF.

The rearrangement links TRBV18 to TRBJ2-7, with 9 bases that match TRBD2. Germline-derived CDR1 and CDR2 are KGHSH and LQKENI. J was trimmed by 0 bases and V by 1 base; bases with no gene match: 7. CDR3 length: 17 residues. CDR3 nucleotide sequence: TGTGCCAGCTCACCACGCGTAAGCGGGGGGAGCTCCTACGAGCAGTACTTC. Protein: CASSPRVSGGSSYEQYF.

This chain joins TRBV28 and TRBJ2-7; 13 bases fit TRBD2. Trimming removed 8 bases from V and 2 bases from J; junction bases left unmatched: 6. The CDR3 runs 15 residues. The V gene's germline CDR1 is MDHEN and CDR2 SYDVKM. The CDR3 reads CASVLAGGGPYEQYF. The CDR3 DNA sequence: TGTGCCAGCGTACTAGCGGGGGGGGGACCCTACGAGCAGTACTTC.

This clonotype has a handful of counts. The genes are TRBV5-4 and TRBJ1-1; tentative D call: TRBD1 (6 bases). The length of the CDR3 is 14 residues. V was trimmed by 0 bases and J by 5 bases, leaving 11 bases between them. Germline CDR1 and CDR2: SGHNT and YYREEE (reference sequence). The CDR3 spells CASSLEQGRTEAFF. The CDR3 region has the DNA TGTGCCAGCAGCTTGGAACAGGGTCGGACTGAAGCTTTCTTT.

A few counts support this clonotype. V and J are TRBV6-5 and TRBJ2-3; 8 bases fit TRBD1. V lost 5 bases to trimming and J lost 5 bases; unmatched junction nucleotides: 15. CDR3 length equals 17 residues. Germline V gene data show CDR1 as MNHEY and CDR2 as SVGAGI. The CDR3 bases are TGTGCCAGCAGTCCCGGCCCGGGCAGGGGGCTTCGAGATACGCAGTATTTT. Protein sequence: CASSPGPGRGLRDTQYF.

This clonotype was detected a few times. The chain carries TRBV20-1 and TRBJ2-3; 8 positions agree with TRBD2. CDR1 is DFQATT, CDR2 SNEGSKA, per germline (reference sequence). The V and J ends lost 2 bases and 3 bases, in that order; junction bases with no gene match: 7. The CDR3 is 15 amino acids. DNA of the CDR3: TGCAGTGCTAGATCTTTCGGGGGGGTGACAGATACGCAGTATTTT. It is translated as CSARSFGGVTDTQYF.

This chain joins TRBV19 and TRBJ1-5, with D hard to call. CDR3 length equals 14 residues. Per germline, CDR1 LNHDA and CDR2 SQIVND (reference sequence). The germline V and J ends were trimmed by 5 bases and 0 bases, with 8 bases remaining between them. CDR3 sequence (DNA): TGTGCCAGTAGTGTGGCCGTTAGCAATCAGCCCCAGCATTTT. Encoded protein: CASSVAVSNQPQHF.

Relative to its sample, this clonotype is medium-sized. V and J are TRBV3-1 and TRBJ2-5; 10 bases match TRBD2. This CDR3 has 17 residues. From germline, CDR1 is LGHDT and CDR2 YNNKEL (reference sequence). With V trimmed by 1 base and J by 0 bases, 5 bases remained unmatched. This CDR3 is CASSQGGLAGDQETQYF. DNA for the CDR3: TGTGCCAGCAGCCAAGGGGGTCTAGCGGGGGACCAAGAGACCCAGTACTTC.

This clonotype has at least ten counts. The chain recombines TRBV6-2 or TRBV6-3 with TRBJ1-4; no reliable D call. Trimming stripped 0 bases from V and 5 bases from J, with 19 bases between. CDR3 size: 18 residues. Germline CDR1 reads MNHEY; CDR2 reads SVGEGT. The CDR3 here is CASSYSMVFEGRNEKLFF. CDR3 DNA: TGTGCCAGCAGTTACTCGATGGTGTTTGAGGGTCGAAATGAAAAACTGTTTTTT.

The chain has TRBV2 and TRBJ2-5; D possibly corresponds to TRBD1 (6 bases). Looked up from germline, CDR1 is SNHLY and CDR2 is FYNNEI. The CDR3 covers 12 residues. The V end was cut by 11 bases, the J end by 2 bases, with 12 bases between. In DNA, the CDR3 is TGTGCCTCCCGGGACAATCAAGAGACCCAGTACTTC. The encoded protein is CASRDNQETQYF.

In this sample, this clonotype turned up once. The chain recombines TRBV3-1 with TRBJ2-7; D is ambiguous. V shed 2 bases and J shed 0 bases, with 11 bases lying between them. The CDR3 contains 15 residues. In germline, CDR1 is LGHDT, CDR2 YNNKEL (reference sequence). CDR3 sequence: CASSQYPGYSYEQYF. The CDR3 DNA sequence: TGTGCCAGCAGCCAATATCCCGGCTACTCCTACGAGCAGTACTTC.

The CDR3 region has the DNA TGCAGCGTAAAGGGACCAAATTCACCCCTCCACTTT. This sequence encodes CSVKGPNSPLHF. This chain links TRBV29-1 with TRBJ1-6, with D possibly matching TRBD1 (5 bases). V was clipped by 6 bases and J by 7 bases, with 10 bases between them. Germline CDR1 and CDR2: SQVTM and ANQGSEA. The CDR3 totals 12 residues.

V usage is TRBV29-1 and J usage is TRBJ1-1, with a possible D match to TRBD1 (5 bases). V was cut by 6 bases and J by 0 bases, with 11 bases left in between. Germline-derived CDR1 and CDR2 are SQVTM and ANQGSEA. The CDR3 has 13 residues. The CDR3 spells CSVVGRMNTEAFF. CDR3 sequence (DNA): TGCAGCGTCGTGGGACGGATGAACACTGAAGCTTTCTTT.

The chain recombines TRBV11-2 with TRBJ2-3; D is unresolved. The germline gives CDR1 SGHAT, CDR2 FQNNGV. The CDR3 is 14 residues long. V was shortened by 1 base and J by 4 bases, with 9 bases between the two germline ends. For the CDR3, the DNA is TGTGCCAGCAGCTTAGTAAGCACAGCAGATACGCAGTATTTT. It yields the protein CASSLVSTADTQYF.

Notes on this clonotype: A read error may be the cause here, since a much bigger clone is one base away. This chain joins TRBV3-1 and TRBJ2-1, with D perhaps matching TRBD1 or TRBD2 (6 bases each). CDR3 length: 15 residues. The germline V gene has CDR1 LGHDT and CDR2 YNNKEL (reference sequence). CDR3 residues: CASSYNRGPAPQQLF. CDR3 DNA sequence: TGTGCCAGCAGCTACAACCGGGGGCCAGCCCCGCAGCAGCTCTTC.

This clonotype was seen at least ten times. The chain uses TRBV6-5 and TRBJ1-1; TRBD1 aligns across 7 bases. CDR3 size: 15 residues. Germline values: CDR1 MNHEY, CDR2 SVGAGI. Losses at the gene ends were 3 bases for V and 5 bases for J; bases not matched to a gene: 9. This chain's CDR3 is CASSYYEGAGTEAFF. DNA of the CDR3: TGTGCCAGCAGTTATTACGAGGGGGCAGGAACTGAAGCTTTCTTT.

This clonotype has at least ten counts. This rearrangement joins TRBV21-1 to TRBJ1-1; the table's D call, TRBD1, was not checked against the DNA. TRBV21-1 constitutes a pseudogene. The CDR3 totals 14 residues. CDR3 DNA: TGTGCCAGCAGCCTTAGACAGACGAACACTGAAGCTTTCTTT. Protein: CASSLRQTNTEAFF.

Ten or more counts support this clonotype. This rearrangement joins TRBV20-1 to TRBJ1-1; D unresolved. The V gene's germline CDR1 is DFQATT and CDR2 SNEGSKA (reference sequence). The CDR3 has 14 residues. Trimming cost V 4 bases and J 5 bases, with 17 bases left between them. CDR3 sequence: CSAIRRSSRTEAFF. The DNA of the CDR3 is TGCAGTGCTATACGACGGTCCAGTAGGACTGAAGCTTTCTTT.

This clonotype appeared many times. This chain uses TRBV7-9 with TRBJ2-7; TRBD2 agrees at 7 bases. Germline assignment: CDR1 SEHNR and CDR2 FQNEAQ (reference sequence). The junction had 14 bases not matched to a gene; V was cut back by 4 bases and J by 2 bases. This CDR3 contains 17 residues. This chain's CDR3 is CASSSAFVGRSPYEQYF. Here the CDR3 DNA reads TGTGCCAGCAGCTCCGCATTTGTCGGGAGGTCCCCCTACGAGCAGTACTTC.

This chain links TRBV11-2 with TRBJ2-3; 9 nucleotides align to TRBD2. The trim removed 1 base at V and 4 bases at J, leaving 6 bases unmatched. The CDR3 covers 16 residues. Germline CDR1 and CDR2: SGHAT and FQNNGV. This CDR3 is CASSLVLAGRADTQYF. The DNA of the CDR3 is TGTGCCAGCAGCTTAGTTCTAGCGGGGCGGGCAGATACGCAGTATTTT.